Presented here are 19 T cell receptor beta chains from one specimen sequenced in a study of T cell responses to AZD1222 COVID-19 vaccine. Assay: immunoSEQ multiplex PCR; the TCRdb copy retains only in-frame clones and omits some. The repertoire holds 140,000 or so clones, with about 88% as singletons. Material: peripheral blood, obtained on day 0 of AZD1222 vaccination. Receptors were obtained from an adult in good health.

This chain joins TRBV5-1 and TRBJ2-5, with unresolved D. CDR3 length: 14 residues. Germline CDR1 reads SGHRS; CDR2 reads YFSETQ. The V end lost 4 bases, the J end lost 0 bases, and 10 bases lay between the germline ends. The CDR3 coding sequence is TGCGCCAGCAGCCCCCACGGAGACCAAGAGACCCAGTACTTC. It translates to CASSPHGDQETQYF.

The chain employs TRBV3-1 (or the pseudogene TRBV3-2) and TRBJ1-5; no reliable D call. V lost 0 bases, J lost 0 bases, and 9 bases lay in between. CDR1 is LGHDT, CDR2 YNNKEL, per germline (reference sequence). CDR3 length: 16 residues. The CDR3 DNA reads as TGTGCCAGCAGCCAAGATACGGGCTATAGCAATCAGCCCCAGCATTTT. Translating gives CASSQDTGYSNQPQHF.

This clone was seen only a few times. The chain couples TRBV18 to TRBJ1-6; D may be TRBD1 (5 bases). The CDR3 has 14 residues. CDR1 and CDR2 (germline): KGHSH, LQKENI. Trimming left V 3 bases short and J 10 bases short, with 13 bases between. The CDR3: CASSPAGERSPLHF. The CDR3 nucleotides are TGTGCCAGCTCACCGGCGGGGGAACGATCACCCCTCCACTTT. The variable domain in full, with the rest retrieved from reference TRBV18 and TRBJ1-6, is NAGVMQNPRHLVRRRGQEARLRCSPMKGHSHVYWYRQLPEEGLKFMVYLQKENIIDESGMPKERFSAEFPKEGPSILRIQQVVRGDSAAYFCASSPAGERSPLHFGNGTRLTVT.

This clone was picked up one time. The chain is built from TRBV11-2 and TRBJ1-4; weak D call: TRBD1 (6 bases). The ends were cut back, 5 bases at V and 4 bases at J, with 11 bases in the middle. CDR3 length: 14 amino acids. The germline V gene has CDR1 SGHAT and CDR2 FQNNGV. For the CDR3, the DNA is TGTGCCAGCAGCCCCGCAGGGGTTAATGAAAAACTGTTTTTT. Encoded protein: CASSPAGVNEKLFF.

The chain is built from TRBV13 and TRBJ2-1; 7 bases align to TRBD2. Trimming removed 5 bases from V and 0 bases from J; junction bases left unmatched: 4. The CDR3 is made up of 15 amino acids. CDR1 and CDR2 (germline): PRHDT, FYEKMQ (reference sequence). The CDR3 bases are TGTGCCAGCAGCCCCCTAGCGGACTCCTACAATGAGCAGTTCTTC. It is translated as CASSPLADSYNEQFF.

The chain recombines TRBV19 with TRBJ1-5; TRBD1 aligns across 10 bases. J lost 5 bases, V lost 10 bases, and 5 bases had no gene match. The CDR3 spans 13 residues. In germline, CDR1 is LNHDA, CDR2 SQIVND (reference sequence). CDR3 region: CATRQGAHQPQHF. The CDR3 coding sequence is TGTGCCACCAGACAGGGGGCCCATCAGCCCCAGCATTTT. Variable domain in full (rest from reference TRBV19 and TRBJ1-5): DGGITQSPKYLFRKEGQNVTLSCEQNLNHDAMYWYRQDPGQGLRLIYYSQIVNDFQKGDIAEGYSVSREKKESFPLTVTSAQKNPTAFYLCATRQGAHQPQHFGDGTRLSIL.

The chain couples TRBV6-4 to TRBJ1-6; D uncertain. Germline V gene lookup returns CDR1 MRHNA and CDR2 SNTAGT. The ends were cut back, 4 bases at V and 7 bases at J, with 11 bases in the middle. This CDR3 spans 14 amino acids. This chain's CDR3 is CASSARTGNSPLHF. Here the CDR3 DNA reads TGTGCCAGCAGTGCTCGGACCGGCAATTCACCCCTCCACTTT.

The gene calls are TRBV11-1 and TRBJ2-7; tentatively, D is TRBD1 or TRBD2 (5 bases each). The CDR3 length is 13 residues. The V gene's germline CDR1 is SGHAT and CDR2 FQDESV (reference sequence). The V and J ends lost 5 bases and 0 bases respectively, with 8 bases between them. CDR3 sequence reads: CASSPGLSYEQYF. The DNA for the CDR3 is TGTGCCAGCAGCCCGGGGCTCTCCTACGAGCAGTACTTC.

The rearrangement links TRBV30 to TRBJ1-2; weak D call: TRBD1 (5 bases). Looked up from germline, CDR1 is GTSNPN and CDR2 is SVGIG (reference sequence). The V end lost 8 bases, the J end lost 7 bases, and 26 bases lay between the germline ends. CDR3 size: 15 residues. The CDR3 DNA reads TGTGCCGGGCACCCCCAGGGCTTAGTTATCTTTGGCTACACCTTC. This encodes CAGHPQGLVIFGYTF.

This clone has more than one count but fewer than ten. This sequence joins TRBV10-3 and TRBJ1-2; D gene uncertain. The CDR3 has 13 amino acids. CDR1 ENHRY and CDR2 SYGVKD come from the germline V gene. V dropped 0 bases and J dropped 7 bases, with 9 bases sitting between them. The CDR3 DNA reads TGTGCCATCAGTGAGTCGGGTGGACGTGGCTACACCTTC. Its protein is CAISESGGRGYTF.

This rearrangement joins TRBV12-3 or TRBV12-4 to TRBJ1-4, with D possibly matching TRBD1 (6 bases). This CDR3 is 13 amino acids long. V lost 5 bases to trimming and J lost 11 bases, with 15 bases between them. CDR3 sequence: CASSGGLLRKLFF. DNA of the CDR3: TGTGCCAGCAGTGGGGGCCTGTTGCGGAAACTGTTTTTT.

This clone was recorded only once. V gene TRBV6-5 combines with J gene TRBJ1-2; perhaps TRBD1 as D (5 bases). With 2 bases removed from V and 4 bases from J, the gap between germline ends came to 17 bases. Germline lookup yields CDR1 MNHEY and CDR2 SVGAGI. This CDR3 has 16 amino acids. The CDR3 DNA follows: TGTGCCAGCAGTTACCTGGGCGGGGACCGCACCTATGGCTACACCTTC. Amino acids: CASSYLGGDRTYGYTF.

To note about this clone: Other nucleotide sequences in the sample specify the same CDR3. The chain recombines TRBV12-3 or TRBV12-4 with TRBJ1-2, with D possibly matching TRBD1 (5 bases). V was cut by 1 base and J by 5 bases, with 8 bases left in between. The CDR3 consists of 13 residues. In DNA form, the CDR3 reads TGTGCCAGCAGTTTAGGACAGCTTTATGGCTACACCTTC. It encodes CASSLGQLYGYTF.

The chain uses TRBV6-4 and TRBJ1-6, with TRBD1 as a possible D gene (6 bases). CDR3 length equals 15 residues. Between the trimmed V and J ends, which lost 3 bases and 9 bases, there was a span of 15 bases. Germline lookup yields CDR1 MRHNA and CDR2 SNTAGT. The CDR3 region is CASSETGLAGSPLHF. Here the CDR3 DNA reads TGTGCCAGCAGTGAAACAGGGCTTGCGGGTTCACCCCTCCACTTT.

The rearrangement uses TRBV6-6 and TRBJ2-1, with 9 bases identical to TRBD2. V lost 10 bases to trimming and J lost 5 bases; unmatched junction nucleotides: 9. This CDR3 region has 14 residues. CDR1 and CDR2 (germline): MNHNY, SVGAGI (reference sequence). CDR3 nucleotides: TGTGCCACCGAACCAGCGGGAGGAAACAATGAGCAGTTCTTC. Translating it yields CATEPAGGNNEQFF.

The rearrangement joins TRBV6-1 to TRBJ1-2, with D hard to call. The V gene's germline CDR1 is MNHNS and CDR2 SASEGT. The CDR3 length is 15 residues. The germline V and J ends were trimmed by 2 bases and 7 bases, with 17 bases remaining between them. This CDR3 is CASSEILRRSGGYTF. The CDR3 nucleotides read TGTGCCAGCAGTGAAATTTTACGGCGGTCTGGTGGCTACACCTTC.

This clone has only one observation. The V gene is TRBV7-2, the J gene TRBJ1-3; D gene ambiguous. Trimming stripped 4 bases from V and 7 bases from J, with 14 bases between. Looked up from germline, CDR1 is SGHTA and CDR2 is FQGNSA. CDR3 size: 14 residues. This CDR3 reads CASSSSWGGNTIYF. The CDR3, as DNA: TGTGCCAGCAGCTCCTCCTGGGGAGGTAACACCATATATTTT.

This chain joins TRBV12-3 or TRBV12-4 and TRBJ2-1; D gene uncertain. CDR3 length: 11 amino acids. V gave up 6 bases and J gave up 13 bases, with 13 bases separating them. The CDR3: CASRSDRRQFF. In DNA, the CDR3 is TGTGCCAGCAGATCGGACCGAAGACAGTTCTTC.

The J gene is TRBJ1-5, the V gene TRBV6-1, with 9 positions matching TRBD1. V dropped 4 bases and J dropped 2; count of bases not matched to a gene: 12. Germline CDR1 MNHNS, CDR2 SASEGT. The CDR3 spans 18 residues. The CDR3 DNA follows: TGTGCCAGCAGTGCGGCCCGGGACAGGGCCTCCGGCAATCAGCCCCAGCATTTT. Protein: CASSAARDRASGNQPQHF.